This TCR beta chain was identified in a study of blood T cell repertoires in COVID-19. Study background: Nucleic acid was either cDNA or gDNA, and it came from T cells, B-cell-depleted T cells, or PBMCs.

Per the authors' pipeline: Researchers report that nucleated cell counts were estimated from reference gene primer amplification. The data were produced by immunoSEQ multiplex PCR, yet TCRdb's version contains in-frame clones alone and is incomplete. That table is the source of V, J and clone size, and D and trimming were worked out from the DNA. The sample holds some 39,000 clones, approximately 91% seen once. Germline loops: CDR1 LNHDA, CDR2 SQIVND (reference sequence). V lost 3 bases to trimming and J lost 4 bases, with 4 bases between them. The CDR3 covers 13 residues. V gene TRBV19 combines with J gene TRBJ2-6; D remains ambiguous. This clonotype originated in a human donor in a cohort sampled during active COVID-19. Input material: peripheral blood. The CDR3 DNA sequence: TGTGCCAGTAGTATTACAGGGGCCAACGTCCTGACTTTC. Encoded protein: CASSITGANVLTF.